The 8 T cell receptor beta chains given below trace back to one sample, sequenced in a study of technical replicates of blood from a handful of donors. The repertoire was sequenced with immunoSEQ multiplex PCR; TCRdb's copy has only in-frame clones and lacks some. The sample gives about 100,000 clones, approximately 96% of which show up once; roughly 0.22% is in the top ten. Sequencing was done on a sample of T cells isolated from PBMCs. These receptors were collected from a human donor in good health.

The chain uses TRBV29-1 and TRBJ2-4; D not resolved. Between the trimmed V and J ends, which lost 6 bases and 5 bases, there was a span of 14 bases. CDR3 length: 13 residues. Germline lookup yields CDR1 SQVTM and CDR2 ANQGSEA. The CDR3 bases are TGCAGCGTCCTACTCCTTTTCCAAAACATTCAGTACTTC. Translated, it gives CSVLLLFQNIQYF.

The V and J genes are TRBV5-1 and TRBJ2-5; a possible D gene is TRBD1 (6 bases). The V and J ends lost 4 bases and 2 bases respectively, with 12 bases between them. Germline V gene data show CDR1 as SGHRS and CDR2 as YFSETQ. The CDR3 has 14 amino acids. The CDR3, as DNA: TGCGCCAGCAGCCCCGACAGGATTCAAGAGACCCAGTACTTC. Translating it yields CASSPDRIQETQYF. Filled out from reference TRBV5-1 and TRBJ2-5, the complete variable domain reads KAGVTQTPRYLIKTRGQQVTLSCSPISGHRSVSWYQQTPGQGLQFLFEYFSETQRNKGNFPGRFSGRQFSNSRSEMNVSTLELGDSALYLCASSPDRIQETQYFGPGTRLLVL.

The chain employs TRBV7-8 and TRBJ2-2; tentative D call: TRBD2 (6 bases). The CDR3 has 15 amino acids. Germline V gene lookup returns CDR1 SGHVS and CDR2 FQNEAQ. Trimming took off 3 bases at V and 7 bases at J, with 15 bases between the two ends. CDR3 DNA sequence: TGTGCCAGCAGCTTCGCGGGGTCCCACAACGGGGAGCTGTTTTTT. Protein: CASSFAGSHNGELFF.

The genes are TRBV5-4 and TRBJ2-1, with 7 bases aligning to TRBD1. Germline-derived CDR1 and CDR2 are SGHNT and YYREEE (reference sequence). The trim removed 4 bases at V and 2 bases at J, leaving 3 bases unmatched. The CDR3 extends over 14 amino acids. The CDR3: CASSGDRAYNEQFF. The CDR3 DNA sequence: TGTGCCAGCAGCGGTGACAGGGCCTACAATGAGCAGTTCTTC.

The rearrangement links TRBV27 to TRBJ2-7, with 8 bases identical to TRBD1. Trimming removed 5 bases from V and 1 base from J; junction bases left unmatched: 7. This CDR3 has 15 amino acids. The germline CDR1 and CDR2 sequences are MNHEY and SMNVEV (reference sequence). The CDR3 spells CASSPGTGPSYEQYF. The CDR3 coding sequence is TGTGCCAGCAGTCCAGGGACAGGCCCGTCCTACGAGCAGTACTTC.

This clone was counted once. The gene calls are TRBV12-2 and TRBJ2-4; the table's D call of TRBD2 was not tested on the DNA. TRBV12-2 represents a pseudogene. The CDR3 consists of 16 residues. CDR3 loop: CASRLRERLVKNIQYF. CDR3 sequence (DNA): TGTGCAAGTCGCTTGCGGGAGAGGTTAGTCAAAAACATTCAGTACTTC.

The chain is built from TRBV7-9 and TRBJ1-6; D gene unclear. Between the trimmed V and J ends, which lost 5 bases and 7 bases, there was a span of 6 bases. CDR3 size: 12 residues. Germline V gene data show CDR1 as SEHNR and CDR2 as FQNEAQ (reference sequence). CDR3 protein: CASSQQNSPLHF. In nucleotides, the CDR3 is TGTGCCAGCAGCCAACAGAATTCACCCCTCCACTTT.

The CDR3 DNA is TGCGCCAGCAGTGAGTCGACAGCTCTCGTCGAGCAGTTCTTC. This codes for CASSESTALVEQFF. This chain joins TRBV10-1 and TRBJ2-1, with D perhaps TRBD1 (5 bases). This CDR3 comprises 14 residues. The V end lost 0 bases, the J end lost 10 bases, and 13 bases lay between the germline ends. Germline V lookup: CDR1 WNHNN, CDR2 SYGVQD (reference sequence).